The 4 T cell receptor beta chains below all came from one sample that was sequenced in a study of cytomegalovirus exposure and HLA in healthy donors. 13 Jbeta primers and 60 Vbeta primers were used for the PCR. The method was immunoSEQ multiplex PCR; TCRdb's version includes in-frame clones alone and lacks a portion of them. The sample has around 160,000 clones; more than 70% are singletons. Sequenced sample: PBMCs. These receptors were obtained from a male donor in good health and CMV-seronegative.

The chain has TRBV4-2 and TRBJ1-5; no reliable D call. In germline, CDR1 is LGHNA, CDR2 YNFKEQ. Trimming left V 5 bases short and J 0 bases short, with 11 bases between. This CDR3 spans 15 amino acids. This CDR3 reads CASSYEKNSNQPQHF. In DNA form, the CDR3 reads TGTGCCAGCAGCTATGAGAAAAATAGCAATCAGCCCCAGCATTTT.

CDR3 bases: TGTGCCAGCAGCTTAGCCTTACTCGGGGTTACTGAAGCTTTCTTT. Translating gives CASSLALLGVTEAFF. The V gene is TRBV7-8, the J gene TRBJ1-1; D gene uncertain. V was shortened by 0 bases and J by 5 bases, with 13 bases between the two germline ends. Germline V gene sequence: CDR1 SGHVS, CDR2 FQNEAQ. This CDR3 region has 15 residues.

In this sample, this clone turned up a few times. The chain recombines TRBV4-1 with TRBJ2-7, with 9 bases lining up with TRBD2. V lost 3 bases, J lost 0 bases, and 6 bases stayed unmatched. The CDR3 totals 16 residues. Germline V gives CDR1 MGHRA, CDR2 YSYEKL. The CDR3 DNA reads TGCGCCAGCAGCCATGAGAAGACTAGCGGCTCCTACGAGCAGTACTTC. Protein sequence: CASSHEKTSGSYEQYF.

The rearrangement joins TRBV7-3 to TRBJ1-1; D not certain. Germline V gene lookup returns CDR1 SGHTA and CDR2 FQGTGA. V was trimmed by 5 bases and J by 4 bases, leaving 14 bases between them. This CDR3 is built from 14 residues. CDR3 in DNA: TGTGCCAGCAGCGTGAGGGCAGTGCGCACTGAAGCTTTCTTT. Its protein is CASSVRAVRTEAFF.